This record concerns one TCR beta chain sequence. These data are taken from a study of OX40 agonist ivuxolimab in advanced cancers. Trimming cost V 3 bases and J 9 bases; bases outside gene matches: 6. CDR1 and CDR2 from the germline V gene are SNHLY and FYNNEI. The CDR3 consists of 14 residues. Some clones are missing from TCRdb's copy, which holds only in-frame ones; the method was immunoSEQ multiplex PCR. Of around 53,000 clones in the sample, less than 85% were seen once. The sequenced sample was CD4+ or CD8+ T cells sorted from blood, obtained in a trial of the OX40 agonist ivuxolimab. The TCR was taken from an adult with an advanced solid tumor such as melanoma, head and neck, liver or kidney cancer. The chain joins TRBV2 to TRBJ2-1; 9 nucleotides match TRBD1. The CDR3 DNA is TGTGCCAGCAGTGAGTGGACAGGGGTGGTTGAGCAGTTCTTC. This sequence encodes CASSEWTGVVEQFF.